Below, 10 T cell receptor beta chains from the same sample are listed, as sequenced in a study of blood T cell repertoires in COVID-19. The protocol was immunoSEQ multiplex PCR, while the TCRdb copy is restricted to in-frame clones and leaves out a portion. The sample has tens of thousands of clones, 75% to 95% seen once. Input material: peripheral blood. The receptors shown here come from a man aged 50-60 years with active COVID-19.

The gene calls are TRBV6-4 and TRBJ2-3; TRBD1 matches 8 bases. V shed 6 bases and J 2 bases; nucleotides not matched to a gene: 4. Germline V gives CDR1 MRHNA, CDR2 SNTAGT. The CDR3 sequence is 14 residues long. CDR3 sequence reads: CASSQDRVTDTQYF. The CDR3 DNA sequence: TGTGCCAGCAGCCAGGACAGGGTCACAGATACGCAGTATTTT.

V gene TRBV12-5 combines with J gene TRBJ2-3; D gene ambiguous. CDR1 is LGHNT, CDR2 FRNRAP, per germline. This CDR3 has 14 amino acids. V lost 5 bases, J lost 4 bases, and 13 bases lay in between. The CDR3: CASGPAWAADTQYF. The CDR3 DNA is TGTGCTAGTGGTCCCGCGTGGGCCGCAGATACGCAGTATTTT.

The chain combines TRBV6-6 with TRBJ1-2; 7 bases agree with TRBD1. V shed 6 bases, J shed 5 bases, and the junction held 6 bases outside the gene matches. This CDR3 contains 13 residues. Germline assignment: CDR1 MNHNY and CDR2 SVGAGI (reference sequence). Here the CDR3 reads CASRPETGYGYTF. The CDR3 DNA is TGTGCCAGCAGACCCGAGACAGGGTATGGCTACACCTTC.

This clone occurred once. The V call is TRBV7-9, the J call TRBJ2-7; the match to TRBD1 covers 7 bases. The V segment lost 5 bases and the J segment 3 bases; nucleotides outside the gene matches: 10. Per the germline V gene, CDR1 is SEHNR and CDR2 is FQNEAQ (reference sequence). This CDR3 has 15 amino acids. CDR3 amino acids: CASSLLKGQNYEQYF. The CDR3 DNA sequence: TGTGCCAGCAGCCTGCTAAAGGGACAGAACTACGAGCAGTACTTC.

The chain has TRBV5-6 and TRBJ2-3, with 11 bases fitting TRBD1. CDR1 and CDR2 from the germline V gene are SGHDT and YYEEEE. The CDR3 runs to 16 residues. The junction had 11 bases not matched to a gene; V was cut back by 4 bases and J by 7 bases. The CDR3 reads CASSLGWTGGRNTQYF. The CDR3 DNA is TGTGCCAGCAGCCTGGGTTGGACAGGGGGCCGAAATACGCAGTATTTT.

This chain uses TRBV10-3 with TRBJ2-7; D possibly corresponds to TRBD2 (7 bases). CDR3 length: 13 residues. Germline V gene sequence: CDR1 ENHRY, CDR2 SYGVKD. V shed 8 bases and J shed 3 bases, with 14 bases lying between them. The CDR3 DNA sequence: TGTGCCATCCGGGGGGCATTTTTCTACGAGCAGTACTTC. This gives the protein CAIRGAFFYEQYF.

V and J are TRBV5-4 and TRBJ1-2; D remains ambiguous. Germline V lookup: CDR1 SGHNT, CDR2 YYREEE (reference sequence). The CDR3 sequence is 16 residues long. V was clipped by 1 base and J by 0 bases, with 13 bases between them. CDR3 coding DNA: TGTGCCAGCAGCTTGAGTAGGCAAGGAGCTAACTATGGCTACACCTTC. Translated: CASSLSRQGANYGYTF.

The chain combines TRBV7-9 with TRBJ1-4; the D gene is possibly TRBD1 (5 bases). Germline-derived CDR1 and CDR2 are SEHNR and FQNEAQ (reference sequence). The CDR3 loop spans 13 amino acids. Between the trimmed V and J ends, which lost 5 bases and 11 bases, there was a span of 15 bases. CDR3 nucleotide sequence: TGTGCCAGCAGCCCCGGCGGGGGTTGGAAACTGTTTTTT. It translates to CASSPGGGWKLFF.

The CDR3 DNA sequence: TGTGCCAGCAGTTACGGACTACATGCTTTCTTT. It specifies CASSYGLHAFF. The gene calls are TRBV6-5 and TRBJ1-1, with no clear D. Germline V lookup: CDR1 MNHEY, CDR2 SVGAGI. The V gene lost 2 bases and the J gene lost 11 bases, with 9 bases spanning the gap. The CDR3 runs to 11 residues.

This chain connects TRBV5-1 to TRBJ2-2; no clear D. CDR1 and CDR2 (germline): SGHRS, YFSETQ. Between the trimmed V and J ends, which lost 6 bases and 0 bases, there was a span of 9 bases. The CDR3 runs to 14 residues. CDR3 DNA sequence: TGCGCCAGCAAGGTGCGGCCGAACACCGGGGAGCTGTTTTTT. Its protein is CASKVRPNTGELFF.